This T cell receptor beta chain was sequenced for a study of T cells expressing NK-cell markers. TCRdb processed the 5' RACE reads again and assigns one entry to each CDR3 protein, with no DNA. This listing includes 300,000 to 500,000 distinct CDR3 sequences. CDR1 and CDR2 from the germline V gene are SGHRS and YFSETQ. The CDR3 is 14 amino acids. This rearrangement joins TRBV5-1 to TRBJ2-2; lacking DNA, the TRBD2 call made by TCRdb goes unchecked. The receptor was isolated from a woman aged 45-65 years in good health. Sequencing was performed on blood T cells: a sorted CD56 or NKG2C T cell subset, CD4+ or CD8+ T cells, or bulk PBMC T cells (not recorded which). CDR3 protein: CASSLKGGTGELFF.